This TCR beta chain was captured in a study of T cell clusters in autoimmune cytopenias. TRB was amplified by touch-down multiplex PCR, primer pools A and B combined. TCRdb reanalyzed the multiplex PCR reads and collapses them to one entry per CDR3 protein, without DNA. This table lists around 11,000 distinct CDR3 sequences. Each sample's input was 250 ng genomic DNA, some 38,000 genome equivalents. The germline CDR1 and CDR2 sequences are SGHNT and YYREEE (reference sequence). This CDR3 comprises 14 residues. A further study also used this sample, focusing on T cell repertoires in aging, cancer and after chemotherapy.

The chain has TRBV5-4 and TRBJ2-7; TCRdb gives TRBD1 as the D gene, but with no DNA this cannot be confirmed. Material: peripheral blood. The source is a human donor in good health. CDR3 in amino acids: CASSGAGTTREQYF.